This TCR beta chain was found in a study of blood T cells in healthy people across ages. Study in general: Per every two T cells, about one barcoded beta molecule was captured by template switching. Study-level results: Donors of long life had a larger count of naive CD4+ cells and greater diversity than aged donors. From one million sequenced T cells, diversity estimates were lower bounds.

The total RNA that was extracted per sample amounted to at least 5.5 micrograms. Germline V CDR1 and CDR2: DFQATT, SNEGSKA (reference sequence). The CDR3 contains 14 residues. V lost 6 bases, J lost 0 bases, and 14 bases lay in between. A J-beta primer mix and a sample-barcoded 5' primer were used in a second PCR of roughly 6 to 12 cycles. TCRdb redid the calling of the 5' RACE reads with MiXCR, one entry per CDR3 protein. The sample includes around 800,000 distinct CDR3 sequences, 60% to 80% of them seen just once. With regard to this clonotype: Its antigen is unknown.

Sample: blood. This chain connects TRBV20-1 to TRBJ2-5; D ambiguous. This clonotype originated in a man under 40 in good health. The CDR3 here is CSAVYRGYQETQYF. DNA for the CDR3: TGCAGTGCCGTTTACAGAGGTTACCAAGAGACCCAGTACTTC.